Given below is one T cell receptor beta chain in context. This sample was taken from a study of blood T cell repertoires in COVID-19. Data came from immunoSEQ multiplex PCR; TCRdb stores just in-frame clones and leaves some out. The sample has 100,000 to 150,000 clones; roughly 84% are singletons. The sequence was obtained from a woman in her twenties or thirties who had recovered from COVID-19. What was sequenced was peripheral blood.

The CDR3 nucleotides read TGTGCCACCCAGAGCCGGGACAGGGGGGTCTACGAGCAGTACTTC. The encoded protein is CATQSRDRGVYEQYF. V is TRBV7-9 and J is TRBJ2-7; 11 positions match TRBD1. Trimming removed 10 bases from V and 3 bases from J; junction bases left unmatched: 11. The CDR3 is 15 residues long. Germline V gives CDR1 SEHNR, CDR2 FQNEAQ (reference sequence).